This TCR beta chain stems from a study of cytotoxic CD8 clonotypes in ibrutinib-treated CLL. The planned depth of sequencing spanned 1 in 200,000 to 1 in 1 million T cells. TCRdb's copy holds only in-frame clones and misses some; the assay was immunoSEQ multiplex PCR. The sample yields around 250,000 clones, under 80% seen once. Germline-derived CDR1 and CDR2 are SQVTM and ANQGSEA. The CDR3 runs 11 residues. V gave up 4 bases and J gave up 8 bases, with 11 bases separating them. This clone was detected a few times. Its antigen is unidentified. Study findings and constraints: An increase in clonality occurred at ibrutinib response, followed by a return toward baseline at progression.

The clonotype originates from a human donor with chronic lymphocytic leukemia. J is TRBJ1-2 and V is TRBV29-1; no firm D call. Sample: PBMCs, taken after 24 months of ibrutinib treatment. This CDR3 reads CSVVGSEGYTF. The CDR3 DNA sequence: TGCAGCGTTGTAGGGTCGGAGGGCTACACCTTC.